This T cell receptor beta chain was found in a study of cytomegalovirus exposure and HLA in healthy donors. Study observations and caveats: Rarity characterized most TCR sequences, yet some public TCRs appeared in many donors.

This CDR3 region has 15 residues. J lost 6 bases, V lost 7 bases, and 13 bases had no gene match. Germline lookup yields CDR1 LNHNV and CDR2 YYDKDF (reference sequence). Method: immunoSEQ multiplex PCR; TCRdb's copy keeps in-frame clones and lacks some. The sample holds tens of thousands of clones; under 95% are singletons and the top ten take approximately 4%. About this clone: What it recognizes is unknown.

Specimen: PBMCs. This TCR came from a woman in her twenties or thirties in good health and CMV-seronegative. The chain carries TRBV15 and TRBJ2-3; 7 nucleotides line up with TRBD1. The chain's CDR3 is CATTGRGTLSDTQYF. CDR3 bases: TGTGCCACCACGGGCAGGGGGACCTTAAGTGATACGCAGTATTTT.